Sequencing of this T cell receptor beta chain was carried out in a study of Ad26.COV2.S vaccination and SARS-CoV-2 variants. Treatment specified: 15 to 20 received Ad26.COV2.S at low or high dose, single or two shots; roughly 5 received placebo; per-sample allocation not given. Material that was analyzed had been drawn on day 63 after the first vaccine or placebo injection. CDR3 size: 13 residues. V lost 6 bases and J lost 2, with 8 bases in between. Germline lookup yields CDR1 MNHEY and CDR2 SVGAGI. The data were produced by immunoSEQ multiplex PCR, yet TCRdb's version contains in-frame clones alone and is incomplete. The table has about 680,000 clones, around 89% seen once.

The sample in question was peripheral blood, obtained in a trial of Ad26.COV2.S vaccine versus placebo. The J gene is TRBJ1-5, the V gene TRBV6-5; D is uncertain. The receptor was derived from a person aged 18-60 years who received the Ad26.COV2.S COVID-19 vaccine or a placebo. Here the CDR3 reads CASRGRGNQPQHF. The CDR3 DNA is TGTGCCAGCAGGGGGAGGGGCAATCAGCCCCAGCATTTT.